This is a list of T cell receptor beta chains from one sample in a study of radiotherapy plus CTLA-4 blockade in lung cancer. TCRdb keeps only in-frame clones here, not all; method: immunoSEQ multiplex PCR. This sample carries nearly 95,000 clones, roughly 80% of them seen once, and the ten largest clones take roughly 24%. This material consisted of peripheral blood, taken from a patient treated with radiotherapy plus ipilimumab. The receptors shown here come from a human donor with non-small cell lung cancer that progressed on radiotherapy plus ipilimumab. Both conserved end residues are part of each CDR3. The D gene is left open where the match is weak. A row's size may be missing; if present it is once, few, many or a size class.

size | J | V | D | CDR3 | DNA
NA | TRBJ1-3 | TRBV4-1 | NA | CASSQDRPRTAGNTIYF | TGCGCCAGCAGCCAAGATCGTCCCAGGACCGCAGGAAACACCATATATTTT
NA | TRBJ2-5 | TRBV7-8 | TRBD2 | CASSLARGTSRETQYF | TGTGCCAGCAGCTTAGCGCGGGGGACTAGCCGGGAGACCCAGTACTTC
NA | TRBJ1-1 | TRBV28 | NA | CASSLLGGGTEAFF | TGTGCCAGCAGTTTATTAGGGGGAGGGACTGAAGCTTTCTTT
NA | TRBJ1-6 | TRBV7-9 | NA | CASSLGRLPLHF | TGTGCCAGCAGCTTAGGTCGGTTACCCCTCCACTTT
NA | TRBJ2-5 | TRBV5-4 | NA | CASSLRSGQETQYF | TGTGCCAGCAGCTTGCGGAGCGGTCAAGAGACCCAGTACTTC
NA | TRBJ2-1 | TRBV19 | TRBD1 | CASSIGRGLANNEQFF | TGTGCCAGTAGTATCGGTAGGGGGCTCGCTAACAATGAGCAGTTCTTC
NA | TRBJ1-1 | TRBV4-1 | NA | CASSQLEGTNTEAFF | TGCGCCAGCAGCCAACTCGAGGGGACGAACACTGAAGCTTTCTTT
NA | TRBJ1-2 | TRBV6-6 | NA | CASSYSIQGDGYTF | TGTGCCAGCAGTTACTCGATACAGGGCGATGGCTACACCTTC
NA | TRBJ1-1 | TRBV29-1 | NA | CSVALPEAFF | TGCAGCGTTGCTCTGCCTGAAGCTTTCTTT
NA | TRBJ2-4 | TRBV28 | TRBD1 | CASSRGQGLAKNIQYF | TGTGCCAGCAGCCGCGGACAGGGGCTAGCCAAAAACATTCAGTACTTC
NA | TRBJ1-2 | TRBV19 | NA | CASSIFPQGYLGYGYTF | TGTGCCAGTAGTATATTCCCCCAGGGCTATTTGGGCTATGGCTACACCTTC
NA | TRBJ1-5 | TRBV19 | NA | CASSNLGAGVSNQPQHF | TGTGCCAGTAGTAATCTCGGGGCAGGGGTGAGCAATCAGCCCCAGCATTTT
NA | TRBJ2-5 | TRBV29-1 | TRBD2 | CSVEIGLAGELETQYF | TGCAGCGTTGAAATAGGACTAGCGGGAGAGTTGGAGACCCAGTACTTC
NA | TRBJ2-1 | TRBV5-1 | TRBD2 | CASSPGLAGGQFF | TGCGCCAGCAGCCCGGGACTAGCGGGGGGGCAGTTCTTC
NA | TRBJ2-3 | TRBV10-3 | NA | CAISEGPRSTDTQYF | TGTGCCATCAGTGAAGGGCCAAGAAGCACAGATACGCAGTATTTT
NA | TRBJ1-5 | TRBV5-1 | NA | CASSLRGNQPQHF | TGCGCCAGCAGCCTCCGGGGCAATCAGCCCCAGCATTTT
NA | TRBJ2-3 | TRBV11-2 | NA | CASSLARAPDTQYF | TGTGCCAGCAGCTTAGCCCGGGCGCCAGATACGCAGTATTTT
medium-sized | TRBJ1-1 | TRBV7-9 | NA | CASRSDRMNTEAFF | TGTGCCAGCAGGTCAGACAGAATGAACACTGAAGCTTTCTTT
NA | TRBJ1-2 | TRBV30 | TRBD1 | CALGQGEEANYGYTF | TGTGCCTTAGGACAGGGTGAGGAGGCTAACTATGGCTACACCTTC
NA | TRBJ2-5 | TRBV28 | TRBD1 | CASSPLRTGNVETQYF | TGTGCCAGCAGTCCCCTTCGGACAGGAAATGTGGAGACCCAGTACTTC
NA | TRBJ2-5 | TRBV7-8 | NA | CASSALEETQYF | TGTGCCAGCAGCGCCCTTGAAGAGACCCAGTACTTC
NA | TRBJ1-1 | TRBV30 | NA | CAWSAPLSSGTEAFF | TGTGCCTGGAGTGCCCCGCTGTCCTCGGGCACTGAAGCTTTCTTT